This TCR beta chain was found in a study of T cell repertoires in cytomegalovirus infection. Study background: TCR beta signatures that were public indicated CMV infection and matching HLA type. Points from the study as a whole: CMV-specific TCR beta clonotypes restricted by HLA-C dominated the ex vivo response. Accumulated public TCR beta family frequency recognized individuals carrying CMV together with the relevant HLA.

Germline CDR1 MNHEY, CDR2 SVGAGI. Trimming pared 2 bases from V and 4 bases from J, leaving 23 bases between. The CDR3 totals 18 residues. One entry per CDR3 protein results from TCRdb running MiXCR on the reads. There are roughly 760,000 distinct CDR3 sequences in the sample; 35% to 45% occur only once, and around 2.6% lies in the top ten. A few counts support this clonotype. Its antigen remains unknown. The receptor comes from a human donor in good health (CMV status not recorded). Some clones in this sample may be carry-over from other donors' samples. The sequenced material came from PBMCs. The chain joins TRBV6-5 to TRBJ1-1; D remains unclear. CDR3 sequence (DNA): TGTGCCAGCAGTTACCGTGAGGGAGCGGCGGTGAGTGCCACTGAAGCTTTCTTT. Protein: CASSYREGAAVSATEAFF.